This T cell receptor (beta chain) was profiled in a study of blood T cells in healthy people across ages. Background on the study: Per two T cells, about one barcoded beta molecule was captured through template switching. Overall study findings and caveats: Estimated diversity, derived from one million T cells, was regarded as an underestimate. Older age went with lower TCR beta diversity per million T cells, in a roughly linear way.

About this clonotype itself: What it recognizes is unknown.

V shed 4 bases and J shed 4 bases, with 11 bases lying between them. The CDR3 covers 13 residues. Germline-derived CDR1 and CDR2 are SGHRS and YFSETQ. For the second PCR, which ran for about 7 to 11 cycles, a sample-barcoded 5' primer and a J-beta primer mix were used. TCRdb analysed the 5' RACE reads with MiXCR anew, one entry per CDR3 protein. The sample carries around 2 million distinct CDR3 sequences, roughly 43% recorded once. Material for sequencing was blood. The chain carries TRBV5-1 and TRBJ2-5; D is unclear. This sequence was found in a human donor in good health. For the CDR3, the DNA is TGCGCCAGCAGCGTGCTAGGTTCAGAGACCCAGTACTTC. Translation gives CASSVLGSETQYF.